The 19 T cell receptor beta chains below all came from one sample that was sequenced in a study of blood T cell repertoires in COVID-19. The assay was immunoSEQ multiplex PCR, and TCRdb's table has in-frame clones only and misses some. The data hold 200,000 to 250,000 clones, with roughly 80% observed a single time. The sample taken for sequencing was peripheral blood. The receptor source for this set is a woman over 75 with active or convalescent COVID-19.

The chain's CDR3 is CASSLKEYNSPLHF. Here the CDR3 DNA reads TGTGCCAGCAGTCTCAAGGAGTATAATTCACCCCTCCACTTT. The chain uses TRBV6-6 and TRBJ1-6; no reliable D call. The CDR3 extends over 14 amino acids. Germline CDR1 and CDR2: MNHNY and SVGAGI (reference sequence). V was cut by 5 bases and J by 4 bases, with 9 bases left in between.

As concerns this clone: The sample contains more than one DNA sequence encoding this CDR3. The gene calls are TRBV27 and TRBJ1-1, with no clear D. V dropped 2 bases and J dropped 2 bases, with 6 bases sitting between them. Per germline, CDR1 MNHEY and CDR2 SMNVEV (reference sequence). The CDR3 is 13 residues long. CDR3 nucleotides: TGTGCCAGCAGTTTACGGAGAAACACTGAAGCTTTCTTT. Translation gives CASSLRRNTEAFF.

The chain is built from TRBV5-4 and TRBJ1-1; D may be TRBD1 (6 bases). The CDR3 has 14 residues. V was pared by 5 bases and J by 4 bases, with 15 bases between. Germline V gives CDR1 SGHNT, CDR2 YYREEE (reference sequence). In nucleotides, the CDR3 is TGTGCCAGCAGGCTTGACGGACAGTTCACTGAAGCTTTCTTT. It codes for CASRLDGQFTEAFF. The full variable domain, completed using reference TRBV5-4 and TRBJ1-1, is ETGVTQSPTHLIKTRGQQVTLRCSSQSGHNTVSWYQQALGQGPQFIFQYYREEENGRGNFPPRFSGLQFPNYSSELNVNALELDDSALYLCASRLDGQFTEAFFGQGTRLTVV.

This clone showed up just a few times. This chain uses TRBV5-1 with TRBJ2-5; no definite D call. Deletions cut 0 bases from V and 4 bases from J, with 7 bases between. Germline CDR1 SGHRS, CDR2 YFSETQ. CDR3 size: 13 residues. In nucleotides, the CDR3 is TGCGCCAGCAGCTTGGATCCGGGAGAGACCCAGTACTTC. It encodes CASSLDPGETQYF.

This rearrangement joins TRBV30 to TRBJ1-4; maybe TRBD1 (6 bases). The V gene's germline CDR1 is GTSNPN and CDR2 SVGIG (reference sequence). The ends were cut back, 5 bases at V and 4 bases at J, with 14 bases in the middle. This CDR3 has 14 residues. CDR3 DNA: TGTGCCTGGGGCTCAGGGGATGGTAATGAAAAACTGTTTTTT. Protein: CAWGSGDGNEKLFF.

The CDR3 nucleotides are TGTGCCAGCAGGGGGTGGGAGGGACAATCCTATAATTCACCCCTCCACTTT. Encoded protein: CASRGWEGQSYNSPLHF. The J gene is TRBJ1-6, the V gene TRBV28; possible D gene TRBD1, 6 bases. The CDR3 covers 17 residues. CDR1 and CDR2 from the germline V gene are MDHEN and SYDVKM. Trimming took off 6 bases at V and 1 base at J, with 16 bases between the two ends. Full variable domain (missing parts from reference TRBV28 and TRBJ1-6): DVKVTQSSRYLVKRTGEKVFLECVQDMDHENMFWYRQDPGLGLRLIYFSYDVKMKEKGDIPEGYSVSREKKERFSLILESASTNQTSMYLCASRGWEGQSYNSPLHFGNGTRLTVT.

The chain has TRBV6-1 and TRBJ1-3, with a tentative D call TRBD1 (6 bases). The CDR3 covers 15 residues. The germline V gene encodes CDR1 MNHNS and CDR2 SASEGT. V lost 6 bases and J 0 bases, leaving 12 bases between the germline ends. This CDR3 reads CASSRDTYSGNTIYF. CDR3 DNA sequence: TGTGCCAGCAGCCGGGACACCTACTCTGGAAACACCATATATTTT.

J is TRBJ2-3 and V is TRBV7-9; 9 bases fit TRBD2. The germline V gene has CDR1 SEHNR and CDR2 FQNEAQ (reference sequence). J lost 3 bases, V lost 6 bases, and 10 bases had no gene match. This CDR3 spans 16 amino acids. This CDR3 is CASSAWTGLATDTQYF. Here the CDR3 DNA reads TGTGCCAGCAGTGCCTGGACGGGACTAGCAACAGATACGCAGTATTTT.

This sequence joins TRBV15 and TRBJ1-3; 12 bases are shared with TRBD1. V dropped 3 bases and J dropped 0; count of bases not matched to a gene: 6. Germline assignment: CDR1 LNHNV and CDR2 YYDKDF (reference sequence). The CDR3 runs 18 residues. The CDR3 DNA sequence: TGTGCCACCAGCAGCTCGGGACAGGGGGCTTTCTCTGGAAACACCATATATTTT. It is translated as CATSSSGQGAFSGNTIYF.

The chain uses TRBV6-2 or TRBV6-3 and TRBJ1-2; D not resolved. The V gene lost 4 bases and the J gene lost 3 bases, with 9 bases spanning the gap. This CDR3 comprises 13 residues. Germline lookup yields CDR1 MNHEY and CDR2 SVGEGT. In nucleotides, the CDR3 is TGTGCCAGCAGTTTGAGACGGGACTATGGCTACACCTTC. The encoded protein is CASSLRRDYGYTF.

The chain links TRBV6-1 to TRBJ1-2; D is possibly TRBD1 (6 bases). V was clipped by 1 base and J by 5 bases, with 14 bases between them. The CDR3 is 15 amino acids. Germline V gives CDR1 MNHNS, CDR2 SASEGT. CDR3 sequence (DNA): TGTGCCAGCAGTGAAGGGACAGCCCGACATTATGGCTACACCTTC. Residues: CASSEGTARHYGYTF.

The V gene is TRBV25-1, the J gene TRBJ1-2; tentative D call: TRBD1 (6 bases). V was clipped by 5 bases and J by 7 bases, with 11 bases between them. Germline V CDR1 and CDR2: MGHDK, SYGVNS. This CDR3 is built from 12 residues. CDR3 in DNA: TGTGCCAGCAGTATTGGGGGCTTTGGCTACACCTTC. It translates to CASSIGGFGYTF.

V usage is TRBV3-1 (or the pseudogene TRBV3-2) and J usage is TRBJ1-1; 9 bases are shared with TRBD1. This CDR3 is 15 amino acids long. J gave up 5 bases and V 3 bases, and 7 bases lay outside the gene matches. Germline lookup yields CDR1 LGHDT and CDR2 YNNKEL (reference sequence). The CDR3 region is CASSQATGGGTEAFF. CDR3 sequence (DNA): TGTGCCAGCAGCCAGGCGACAGGGGGTGGGACTGAAGCTTTCTTT.

DNA of the CDR3: TGTGCCAGCAGCCCAGAGGGGCACCTTATCCCTGAAGCTTTCTTT. This gives the protein CASSPEGHLIPEAFF. The gene calls are TRBV3-1 (or the pseudogene TRBV3-2) and TRBJ1-1; D perhaps matches TRBD1 (5 bases). V lost 4 bases to trimming and J lost 6 bases, with 18 bases between them. Germline V gene lookup returns CDR1 LGHDT and CDR2 YNNKEL (reference sequence). The CDR3 extends over 15 amino acids.

The chain carries TRBV29-1 and TRBJ1-2; 11 positions match TRBD1. The CDR3 runs 15 residues. CDR1 is SQVTM, CDR2 ANQGSEA, per germline. V was clipped by 6 bases and J by 3 bases; unmatched bases: 9. The CDR3 sequence: CSVETGTGGHYGYTF. The CDR3 DNA reads TGCAGCGTGGAAACCGGGACAGGGGGGCACTATGGCTACACCTTC.

The V call is TRBV5-6, the J call TRBJ1-2, with TRBD1 matching over 7 bases. The CDR3 has 16 residues. Germline assignment: CDR1 SGHDT and CDR2 YYEEEE. V lost 2 bases to trimming and J lost 8 bases; unmatched junction nucleotides: 15. DNA for the CDR3: TGTGCCAGCAGCTTCTTCCGACAGGGCTGGCGTGGAGGCTACACCTTC. This encodes CASSFFRQGWRGGYTF.

The chain has TRBV15 and TRBJ2-1; TRBD2 is a possible D gene (6 bases). V was shortened by 0 bases and J by 0 bases, with 15 bases between the two germline ends. This CDR3 is 18 amino acids long. Per the germline V gene, CDR1 is LNHNV and CDR2 is YYDKDF (reference sequence). Here the CDR3 reads CATSRDELAANSYNEQFF. In nucleotides, the CDR3 is TGTGCCACCAGCAGAGATGAATTAGCGGCCAACTCCTACAATGAGCAGTTCTTC.

The V call is TRBV28, the J call TRBJ1-1, with 8 positions matching TRBD1. V lost 7 bases, J lost 4 bases, and 8 bases stayed unmatched. The CDR3 loop spans 14 amino acids. Germline lookup yields CDR1 MDHEN and CDR2 SYDVKM. DNA for the CDR3: TGTGCCAGCACCCCAGGACAGGGAACCACTGAAGCTTTCTTT. Protein: CASTPGQGTTEAFF.

V and J are TRBV2 and TRBJ1-2; tentative D call: TRBD1 (6 bases). There are 13 residues in the CDR3. V was trimmed by 5 bases and J by 2 bases, leaving 9 bases between them. The germline CDR1 and CDR2 sequences are SNHLY and FYNNEI. In DNA, the CDR3 is TGTGCCAGCAGTAGGACAGCGAACTATGGCTACACCTTC. This sequence encodes CASSRTANYGYTF.